This is a list of T cell receptor beta chains from one sample in a study of blood T cell repertoires in COVID-19. Method: immunoSEQ multiplex PCR; TCRdb's copy keeps in-frame clones and lacks some. The top ten hold about 2.5% of the sample, which has about 90,000 clones, roughly nine tenths seen once. The specimen was peripheral blood. These receptors were collected from a man aged 50 to 60 with COVID-19, enrolled during active disease. CDR3s include the opening cysteine and the closing phenylalanine or tryptophan. D genes are given only for firm matches. Clone size is not always given. Where it is, it says once, few, many or a class for expanded clones.

clone size: -
V gene: TRBV5-5
D gene: -
J gene: TRBJ1-1
CDR3 DNA: TGTGCCAGCAGCTTGCAGCGGACTGAAGCTTTCTTT
CDR3 protein: CASSLQRTEAFF

clone size: -
V gene: TRBV27
D gene: -
J gene: TRBJ2-7
CDR3 DNA: TGTGCCAGCAGTTGGAGCCGGGGCTACGAGCAGTACTTC
CDR3 protein: CASSWSRGYEQYF

clone size: -
V gene: TRBV4-2
D gene: -
J gene: TRBJ1-5
CDR3 DNA: TGTGCCAGCAGCCAAGCCGGGACTCTGGGCCAGCCCCAGCATTTT
CDR3 protein: CASSQAGTLGQPQHF

clone size: once
V gene: TRBV9
D gene: TRBD1
J gene: TRBJ2-7
CDR3 DNA: TGTGCCAGCAGCGTCGATTGGGACAGTGTCTACGAGCAGTACTTC
CDR3 protein: CASSVDWDSVYEQYF

clone size: -
V gene: TRBV28
D gene: TRBD1
J gene: TRBJ1-6
CDR3 DNA: TGTGCCAGCAGTCTGGGACAGGGATTTGCTGGAGGCTCCTATAATTCACCCCTCCACTTT
CDR3 protein: CASSLGQGFAGGSYNSPLHF

clone size: -
V gene: TRBV6-2/TRBV6-3
D gene: -
J gene: TRBJ1-1
CDR3 DNA: TGTGCCAGCAGTTCCCTCATGACAGCAACAAACACTGAAGCTTTCTTT
CDR3 protein: CASSSLMTATNTEAFF

clone size: -
V gene: TRBV5-1
D gene: -
J gene: TRBJ1-2
CDR3 DNA: TGCGCCAGCAGCTCAGAACAGGGTAGGGATGGCTACACCTTC
CDR3 protein: CASSSEQGRDGYTF

clone size: once
V gene: TRBV6-4
D gene: -
J gene: TRBJ2-2
CDR3 DNA: TGTGCCAGCAGTGACTCGGCGGGGATTATCACCGGGGAGCTGTTTTTT
CDR3 protein: CASSDSAGIITGELFF

clone size: -
V gene: TRBV11-2
D gene: TRBD1
J gene: TRBJ1-3
CDR3 DNA: TGTGCCAGCAGCTTAGGACAGGGTCGAAACACCATATATTTT
CDR3 protein: CASSLGQGRNTIYF

clone size: -
V gene: TRBV9
D gene: TRBD2
J gene: TRBJ2-3
CDR3 DNA: TGTGCCAGCAGCCGTACTCGCGGGGGGCCGTGGACGCAGTATTTT
CDR3 protein: CASSRTRGGPWTQYF

clone size: -
V gene: TRBV20-1
D gene: TRBD1
J gene: TRBJ1-5
CDR3 DNA: TGCAGTGCTAGTCCTGCAACAGGGGGCTGGAATCAGCCCCAGCATTTT
CDR3 protein: CSASPATGGWNQPQHF

clone size: -
V gene: TRBV9
D gene: -
J gene: TRBJ2-7
CDR3 DNA: TGTGCCAGCAGCCACAACTACAAAGGTGAGATGGGCGAGCAGTACTTC
CDR3 protein: CASSHNYKGEMGEQYF

clone size: -
V gene: TRBV6-5
D gene: -
J gene: TRBJ1-2
CDR3 DNA: TGTGCCAGCAGTACCCGGACACCCCCTAACTATGGCTACACCTTC
CDR3 protein: CASSTRTPPNYGYTF

clone size: -
V gene: TRBV5-1
D gene: -
J gene: TRBJ2-1
CDR3 DNA: TGCGCCAGCAGCTTGAGGGAGGAGCAGTTCTTC
CDR3 protein: CASSLREEQFF

clone size: -
V gene: TRBV24-1
D gene: -
J gene: TRBJ2-7
CDR3 DNA: TGTGCCACCAGTGATGGGCTTAACCGCTACGAGCAGTACTTC
CDR3 protein: CATSDGLNRYEQYF

clone size: once
V gene: TRBV15
D gene: -
J gene: TRBJ2-6
CDR3 DNA: TGTGCCACCAGCAGAGATCGGGGATCTGGGGCCAACGTCCTGACTTTC
CDR3 protein: CATSRDRGSGANVLTF

clone size: -
V gene: TRBV3-1/TRBV3-2
D gene: -
J gene: TRBJ2-1
CDR3 DNA: TGTGCCAGCAGCCAAGGGATCGGTGCAGGGAAGGATGAGCAGTTCTTC
CDR3 protein: CASSQGIGAGKDEQFF

clone size: once
V gene: TRBV19
D gene: -
J gene: TRBJ1-6
CDR3 DNA: TGTGCCAGTACTCGCACGGGAGGGGAAAGCTCCTATAATTCACCCCTCCACTTT
CDR3 protein: CASTRTGGESSYNSPLHF

clone size: -
V gene: TRBV9
D gene: -
J gene: TRBJ1-5
CDR3 DNA: TGTGCCAGCAGCGTAGAACGGGGAAAGCATTTT
CDR3 protein: CASSVERGKHF

clone size: -
V gene: TRBV6-5
D gene: TRBD1
J gene: TRBJ1-1
CDR3 DNA: TGTGCCAGCAGTAGACGGGACAGGGGGAACACTGAAGCTTTCTTT
CDR3 protein: CASSRRDRGNTEAFF

clone size: -
V gene: TRBV29-1
D gene: -
J gene: TRBJ1-2
CDR3 DNA: TGCAGCGTTGAAGATAAACAGGCCTTATACTATGGCTACACCTTC
CDR3 protein: CSVEDKQALYYGYTF

clone size: -
V gene: TRBV7-9
D gene: TRBD1
J gene: TRBJ1-4
CDR3 DNA: TGTGCCAGCAGCTTAGTATCCCTCCAAGGGACAGCTTGGGAAAAACTGTTTTTT
CDR3 protein: CASSLVSLQGTAWEKLFF

clone size: -
V gene: TRBV9
D gene: -
J gene: TRBJ2-6
CDR3 DNA: TGTGCCAGCAGCCCCTCACTGGACAGTTGGGGTTCTGGGGCCAACGTCCTGACTTTC
CDR3 protein: CASSPSLDSWGSGANVLTF

clone size: -
V gene: TRBV2
D gene: TRBD2
J gene: TRBJ2-2
CDR3 DNA: TGTGCCAGCAGTGCACTAGCGGGGGAACGTACCGGGGAGCTGTTTTTT
CDR3 protein: CASSALAGERTGELFF

clone size: -
V gene: TRBV5-1
D gene: TRBD1
J gene: TRBJ2-5
CDR3 DNA: TGCGCCAGCAGCTTACAGGGGAATCAAGAGACCCAGTACTTC
CDR3 protein: CASSLQGNQETQYF

clone size: -
V gene: TRBV5-4
D gene: TRBD1
J gene: TRBJ2-1
CDR3 DNA: TGTGCCAGCAGCCCACGGACAGGGTTAGGCAATGAGCAGTTCTTC
CDR3 protein: CASSPRTGLGNEQFF

clone size: -
V gene: TRBV9
D gene: TRBD2
J gene: TRBJ2-1
CDR3 DNA: TGTGCCAGCAGCGGACTAGCGGGGGGAAGTAATGAGCAGTTCTTC
CDR3 protein: CASSGLAGGSNEQFF

clone size: -
V gene: TRBV4-1
D gene: TRBD1
J gene: TRBJ1-6
CDR3 DNA: TGCGCCAGCAGTCACAACAGGGGGCCAGGGTCACCCCTCCACTTT
CDR3 protein: CASSHNRGPGSPLHF

clone size: -
V gene: TRBV11-2
D gene: TRBD1
J gene: TRBJ1-2
CDR3 DNA: TGTGCCAGCGCGGACAGGGACTGGCACGGCTACACCTTC
CDR3 protein: CASADRDWHGYTF

clone size: few
V gene: TRBV6-4
D gene: -
J gene: TRBJ1-1
CDR3 DNA: TGTGCCAGCAGTGGGGGGCCTGGTGAAGCTTTCTTT
CDR3 protein: CASSGGPGEAFF

clone size: -
V gene: TRBV7-3
D gene: TRBD2
J gene: TRBJ2-3
CDR3 DNA: TGTGCCAGCAGCTTGGGACTAGCGGGGGGCACAGATACGCAGTATTTT
CDR3 protein: CASSLGLAGGTDTQYF

clone size: -
V gene: TRBV2
D gene: -
J gene: TRBJ2-5
CDR3 DNA: TGTGCCAGCAGTGGGCTTGGCGGGTACCAAGAGACCCAGTACTTC
CDR3 protein: CASSGLGGYQETQYF

clone size: -
V gene: TRBV5-1
D gene: -
J gene: TRBJ1-2
CDR3 DNA: TGCGCCAGTACTACCTCTCCAGGGCTAAACTATGGCTACACCTTC
CDR3 protein: CASTTSPGLNYGYTF

clone size: -
V gene: TRBV6-5
D gene: -
J gene: TRBJ1-4
CDR3 DNA: TGTGCCAGCGGGGGGACTAATGAAAAACTGTTTTTT
CDR3 protein: CASGGTNEKLFF

clone size: -
V gene: TRBV19
D gene: -
J gene: TRBJ2-4
CDR3 DNA: TGTGCCAGTAGTATTTCAGGGTTGCTTGGCATTCAGTACTTC
CDR3 protein: CASSISGLLGIQYF

clone size: -
V gene: TRBV15
D gene: -
J gene: TRBJ2-7
CDR3 DNA: TGTGCCACCAGCAGAGATCGGTACGAGCAGTACTTC
CDR3 protein: CATSRDRYEQYF

clone size: -
V gene: TRBV2
D gene: -
J gene: TRBJ1-1
CDR3 DNA: TGTGCCAGCAGTGACCAGATGAACACTGAAGCTTTCTTT
CDR3 protein: CASSDQMNTEAFF

clone size: -
V gene: TRBV6-5
D gene: -
J gene: TRBJ2-5
CDR3 DNA: TGTGCCAGCAACCAGGGTTGGGCCCAAGAGACCCAGTACTTC
CDR3 protein: CASNQGWAQETQYF

clone size: -
V gene: TRBV6-2/TRBV6-3
D gene: TRBD1
J gene: TRBJ1-4
CDR3 DNA: TGTGCCAGCAGTTACCGGACAGGCGCGAATGAAAAACTGTTTTTT
CDR3 protein: CASSYRTGANEKLFF

clone size: -
V gene: TRBV9
D gene: TRBD1
J gene: TRBJ1-3
CDR3 DNA: TGTGCCAGCAGCGCTTCCGGGACAGCGACCTCTGGAAACACCATATATTTT
CDR3 protein: CASSASGTATSGNTIYF

clone size: -
V gene: TRBV30
D gene: -
J gene: TRBJ2-7
CDR3 DNA: TGTGCCTGGAGTGCCACGGGGGTCACCTACGAGCAGTACTTC
CDR3 protein: CAWSATGVTYEQYF

clone size: once
V gene: TRBV19
D gene: TRBD2
J gene: TRBJ2-7
CDR3 DNA: TGTGCCAGTAGTATTGCGGGGGGGCCCTCCTACGAGCAGTACTTC
CDR3 protein: CASSIAGGPSYEQYF

clone size: -
V gene: TRBV6-5
D gene: -
J gene: TRBJ2-3
CDR3 DNA: TGTGCCAGCAGTTACTCGATAGGGGGTACGCAGTATTTT
CDR3 protein: CASSYSIGGTQYF

clone size: -
V gene: TRBV2
D gene: -
J gene: TRBJ2-7
CDR3 DNA: TGTGCCAGCAGAGACGACTTAAAGGTTGTGCTTGAGCAGTACTTC
CDR3 protein: CASRDDLKVVLEQYF

clone size: -
V gene: TRBV19
D gene: TRBD1
J gene: TRBJ1-1
CDR3 DNA: TGTGCCAGTAGTATTACCGGGACAGGGTCACGGGCTTTCTTT
CDR3 protein: CASSITGTGSRAFF

clone size: -
V gene: TRBV7-2
D gene: TRBD1
J gene: TRBJ1-6
CDR3 DNA: TGTGCCAGCAGCTTAGATCGACAGGGGAACTCACCCCTCCACTTT
CDR3 protein: CASSLDRQGNSPLHF

clone size: -
V gene: TRBV6-6
D gene: TRBD2
J gene: TRBJ2-7
CDR3 DNA: TGTGCCAGCAGTTCGCTCGGGACTAGTTTACTCGACGAGCAGTACTTC
CDR3 protein: CASSSLGTSLLDEQYF

clone size: once
V gene: TRBV30
D gene: -
J gene: TRBJ1-3
CDR3 DNA: TGTGCCTGGAGAGCAGGGGTGCAGTCTGGAAACACCATATATTTT
CDR3 protein: CAWRAGVQSGNTIYF

clone size: once
V gene: TRBV21-1
D gene: -
J gene: TRBJ2-5
CDR3 DNA: TGTGCCAGCGAAGGACATCCTCAAGAGACCCAGTACTTC
CDR3 protein: CASEGHPQETQYF

clone size: -
V gene: TRBV18
D gene: -
J gene: TRBJ1-1
CDR3 DNA: TGTGCCAGCTCACCAGAACATTTGAACACTGAAGCTTTCTTT
CDR3 protein: CASSPEHLNTEAFF